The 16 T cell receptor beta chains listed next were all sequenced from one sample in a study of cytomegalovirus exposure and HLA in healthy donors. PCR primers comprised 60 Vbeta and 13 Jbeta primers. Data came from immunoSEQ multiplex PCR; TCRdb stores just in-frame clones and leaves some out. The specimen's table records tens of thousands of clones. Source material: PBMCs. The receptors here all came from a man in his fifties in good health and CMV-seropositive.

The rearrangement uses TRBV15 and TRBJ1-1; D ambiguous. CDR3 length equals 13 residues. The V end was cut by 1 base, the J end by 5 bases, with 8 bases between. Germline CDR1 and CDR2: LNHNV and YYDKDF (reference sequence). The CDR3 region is CATSRVPGTEAFF. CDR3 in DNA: TGTGCCACCAGCAGAGTCCCAGGAACTGAAGCTTTCTTT.

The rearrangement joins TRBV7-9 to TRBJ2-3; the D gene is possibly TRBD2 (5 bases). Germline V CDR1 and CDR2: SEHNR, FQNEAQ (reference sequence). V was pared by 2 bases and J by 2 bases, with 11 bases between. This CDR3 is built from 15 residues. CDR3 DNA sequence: TGTGCCAGCAGCTTAACGAGCGGCGACACAGATACGCAGTATTTT. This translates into CASSLTSGDTDTQYF.

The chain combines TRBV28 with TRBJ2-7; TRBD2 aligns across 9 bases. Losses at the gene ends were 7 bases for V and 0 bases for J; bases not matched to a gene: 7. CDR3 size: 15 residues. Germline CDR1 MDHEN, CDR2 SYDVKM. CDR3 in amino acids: CASKVKREDSYEQYF. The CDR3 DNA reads TGTGCCAGCAAGGTCAAGCGGGAGGACTCCTACGAGCAGTACTTC.

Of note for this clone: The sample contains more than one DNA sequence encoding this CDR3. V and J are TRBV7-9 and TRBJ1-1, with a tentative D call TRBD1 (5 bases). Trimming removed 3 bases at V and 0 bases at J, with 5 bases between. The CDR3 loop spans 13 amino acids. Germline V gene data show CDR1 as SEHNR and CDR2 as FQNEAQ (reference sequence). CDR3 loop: CASSLTVNTEAFF. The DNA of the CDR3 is TGTGCCAGCAGCTTGACAGTGAACACTGAAGCTTTCTTT. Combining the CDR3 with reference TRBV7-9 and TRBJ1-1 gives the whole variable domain DTGVSQNPRHKITKRGQNVTFRCDPISEHNRLYWYRQTLGQGPEFLTYFQNEAQLEKSRLLSDRFSAERPKGSFSTLEIQRTEQGDSAMYLCASSLTVNTEAFFGQGTRLTVV.

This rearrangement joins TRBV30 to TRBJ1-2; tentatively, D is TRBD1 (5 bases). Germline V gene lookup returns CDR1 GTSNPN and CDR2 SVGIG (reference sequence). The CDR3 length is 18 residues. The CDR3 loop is CGAGTSRTPGWWVYGYTF. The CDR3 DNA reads TGTGGGGCCGGGACTTCCCGGACACCGGGTTGGTGGGTCTATGGCTACACCTTC.

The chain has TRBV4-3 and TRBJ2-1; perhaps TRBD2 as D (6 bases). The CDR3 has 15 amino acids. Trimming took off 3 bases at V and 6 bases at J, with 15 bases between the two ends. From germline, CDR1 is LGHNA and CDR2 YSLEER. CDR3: CASSHPGTPGNEQFF. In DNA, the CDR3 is TGCGCCAGCAGCCACCCCGGGACTCCCGGCAATGAGCAGTTCTTC.

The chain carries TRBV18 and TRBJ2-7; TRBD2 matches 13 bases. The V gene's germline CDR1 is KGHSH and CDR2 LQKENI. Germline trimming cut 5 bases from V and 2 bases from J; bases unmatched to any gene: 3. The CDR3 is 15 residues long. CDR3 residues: CASSSGTSGTYEQYF. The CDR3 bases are TGTGCCAGCTCATCCGGGACTAGCGGGACCTACGAGCAGTACTTC.

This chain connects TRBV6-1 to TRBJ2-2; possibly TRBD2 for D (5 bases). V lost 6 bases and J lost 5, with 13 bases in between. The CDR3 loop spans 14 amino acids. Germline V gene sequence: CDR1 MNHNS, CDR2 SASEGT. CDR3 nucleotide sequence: TGTGCCAGCAGACGGGATCCGAGGACCGGGGAGCTGTTTTTT. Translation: CASRRDPRTGELFF.

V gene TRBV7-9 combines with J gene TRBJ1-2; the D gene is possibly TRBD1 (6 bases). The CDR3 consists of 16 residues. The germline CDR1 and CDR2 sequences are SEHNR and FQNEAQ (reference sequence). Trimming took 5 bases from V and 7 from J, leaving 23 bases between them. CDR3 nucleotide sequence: TGTGCCAGCAGCCCATACTGGCAGGGGTCTCAGGGTGGCTACACCTTC. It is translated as CASSPYWQGSQGGYTF.

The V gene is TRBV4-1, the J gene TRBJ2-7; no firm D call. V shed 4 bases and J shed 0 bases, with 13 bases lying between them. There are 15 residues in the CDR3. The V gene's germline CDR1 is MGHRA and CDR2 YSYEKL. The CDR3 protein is CASSRSLGSSYEQYV. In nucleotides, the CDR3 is TGCGCCAGCAGCCGCTCACTGGGTAGCTCCTACGAGCAGTACGTC.

CDR3 residues: CASSEGVWDRGDYGYTF. The CDR3 DNA reads TGTGCCAGCAGCGAGGGCGTGTGGGACCGGGGGGACTATGGCTACACCTTC. V usage is TRBV9 and J usage is TRBJ1-2; weak D call: TRBD1 (5 bases). The germline V and J ends were trimmed by 3 bases and 3 bases, with 21 bases remaining between them. Germline V lookup: CDR1 SGDLS, CDR2 YYNGEE. The CDR3 is 17 residues long. The full variable domain, in which reference TRBV9 and TRBJ1-2 provide the parts outside the CDR3, is DSGVTQTPKHLITATGQRVTLRCSPRSGDLSVYWYQQSLDQGLQFLIQYYNGEERAKGNILERFSAQQFPDLHSELNLSSLELGDSALYFCASSEGVWDRGDYGYTFGSGTRLTVV.

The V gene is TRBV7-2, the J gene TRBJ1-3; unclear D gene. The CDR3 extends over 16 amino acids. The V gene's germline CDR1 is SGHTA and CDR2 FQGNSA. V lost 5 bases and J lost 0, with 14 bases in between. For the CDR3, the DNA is TGTGCCAGCAGCCCCGGTCCCGTAAGCTCTGGAAACACCATATATTTT. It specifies CASSPGPVSSGNTIYF.

The CDR3 DNA sequence: TGTGCCAGCAGCCTCGGGACAGGGTTATTTTCGGGAGGCTACACCTTC. This translates into CASSLGTGLFSGGYTF. The rearrangement uses TRBV7-2 and TRBJ1-2; 9 nucleotides match TRBD1. The CDR3 spans 16 residues. From germline, CDR1 is SGHTA and CDR2 FQGNSA. The V gene end was trimmed by 5 bases and the J gene end by 8 bases; junction bases not matched to a gene: 15.

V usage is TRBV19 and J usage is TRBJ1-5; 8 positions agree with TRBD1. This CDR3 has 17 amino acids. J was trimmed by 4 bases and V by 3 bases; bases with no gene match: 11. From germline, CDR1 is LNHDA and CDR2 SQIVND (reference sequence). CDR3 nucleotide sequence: TGTGCCAGTAGTATTTCTCGGACAGGGTGGGGAAATCAGCCCCAGCATTTT. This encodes CASSISRTGWGNQPQHF. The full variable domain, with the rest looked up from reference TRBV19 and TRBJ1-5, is DGGITQSPKYLFRKEGQNVTLSCEQNLNHDAMYWYRQDPGQGLRLIYYSQIVNDFQKGDIAEGYSVSREKKESFPLTVTSAQKNPTAFYLCASSISRTGWGNQPQHFGDGTRLSIL.

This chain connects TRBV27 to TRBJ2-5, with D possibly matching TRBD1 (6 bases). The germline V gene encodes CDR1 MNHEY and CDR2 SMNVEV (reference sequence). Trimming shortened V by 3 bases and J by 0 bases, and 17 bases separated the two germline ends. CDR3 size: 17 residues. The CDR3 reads CASSLGHRLGDQETQYF. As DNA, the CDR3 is TGTGCCAGCAGTTTGGGACACAGGTTGGGGGACCAAGAGACCCAGTACTTC.

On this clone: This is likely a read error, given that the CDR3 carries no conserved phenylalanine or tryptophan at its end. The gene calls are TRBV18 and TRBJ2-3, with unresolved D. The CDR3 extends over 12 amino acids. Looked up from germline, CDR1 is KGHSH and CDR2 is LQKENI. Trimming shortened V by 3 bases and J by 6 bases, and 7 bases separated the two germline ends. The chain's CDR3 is CASSPGDDTQYL. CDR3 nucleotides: TGTGCCAGCTCACCCGGAGATGATACGCAGTATTTA.